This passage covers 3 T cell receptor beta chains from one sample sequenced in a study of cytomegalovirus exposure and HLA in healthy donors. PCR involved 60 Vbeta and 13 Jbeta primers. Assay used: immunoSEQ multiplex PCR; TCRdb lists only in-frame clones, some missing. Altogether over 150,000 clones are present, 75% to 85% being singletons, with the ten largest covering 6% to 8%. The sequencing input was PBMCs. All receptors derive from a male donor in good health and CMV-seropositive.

The CDR3 DNA follows: TGTGCCAGCAGCACCACAGGCGGCTATGGCTACACCTTC. This translates into CASSTTGGYGYTF. V usage is TRBV7-6 and J usage is TRBJ1-2, with D tentatively TRBD1 (5 bases). Deletions cut 5 bases from V and 4 bases from J, with 11 bases between. CDR1 is SGHVS, CDR2 FNYEAQ, per germline. CDR3 length equals 13 residues.

The CDR3 bases are TGTGCCAGCAGTCTGACAGGGGGGGACTATGGCTACACCTTC. This codes for CASSLTGGDYGYTF. The chain joins TRBV6-5 to TRBJ1-2, with 9 bases fitting TRBD1. The V gene's germline CDR1 is MNHEY and CDR2 SVGAGI. V shed 5 bases, J shed 3 bases, and the junction held 4 bases outside the gene matches. This CDR3 spans 14 amino acids.

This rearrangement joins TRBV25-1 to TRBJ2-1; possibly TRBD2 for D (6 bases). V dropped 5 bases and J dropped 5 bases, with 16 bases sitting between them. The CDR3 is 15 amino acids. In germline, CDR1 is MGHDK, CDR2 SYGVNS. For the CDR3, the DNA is TGTGCCAGCAGTAGCAGACTAGGTTTCGACAATGAGCAGTTCTTC. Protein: CASSSRLGFDNEQFF.